The T cell receptor beta chain under discussion was sequenced for a study of beta chain features in type 1 diabetes. Looking at the study overall: Age, gender, cell numbers and subset yield matched between patients and controls.

CD4+ naive, central memory, regulatory and stem cell-like memory subsets were isolated by sorting on CD45RO/CCR7/CD25/CD127/CD95/CD27. Of the isolated RNA, all was reverse transcribed, and so the sequenced material was expressed TCRB transcripts. Sequencing was performed with immunoSEQ multiplex PCR; in TCRdb, only in-frame clones are kept and a portion is missing. The repertoire has more than 250,000 clones, roughly 20% of them found once; the top ten carry 0.025% to 0.035%. V was clipped by 5 bases and J by 3 bases, with 16 bases between them. Germline V lookup: CDR1 SEHNR, CDR2 FQNEAQ (reference sequence). The CDR3 runs to 15 residues. This clone has just a few counts. What it binds is not known. Whole-study findings and limits: The study found moderately but significantly shorter TCRB CDR3s in all four CD4+ subsets of Type 1 diabetes patients.

Sequencing was done on a sample of naive CD4+ T cells from blood. J is TRBJ1-1 and V is TRBV7-9; D is possibly TRBD1 (5 bases). The sequence derives from a woman aged 40 to 50 with type 1 diabetes. CDR3 protein: CASSAGTPGDTEAFF. CDR3 nucleotide sequence: TGTGCCAGCAGCGCCGGTACACCGGGGGACACTGAAGCTTTCTTT.